The T cell receptor beta chain under discussion was sequenced for a study of cytomegalovirus exposure and HLA in healthy donors. The V and J ends lost 0 bases and 0 bases respectively, with 10 bases between them. CDR1 is SGHDT and CDR2 is YYEEEE in the germline V gene. This CDR3 is built from 16 residues. The PCR had 60 Vbeta and 13 Jbeta primers. This table comes from immunoSEQ multiplex PCR, and its TCRdb copy is limited to in-frame clones, with some not included. The sample includes 110,000 to 150,000 clones, about 72% seen only once; the top ten take about 4.7%. The sequenced material came from PBMCs. This TCR came from a man aged 55 to 70 in good health and CMV-seronegative. The chain employs TRBV5-6 and TRBJ1-3; D unclear. The CDR3 is CASSLVVRDSGNTIYF. The CDR3 coding sequence is TGTGCCAGCAGCTTGGTTGTGCGGGACTCTGGAAACACCATATATTTT.